A single sample gave rise to the 5 T cell receptor beta chains below, sequenced in a study of cytotoxic CD8 clonotypes in ibrutinib-treated CLL (dated by TCRdb to the early 2020s). Library creation used the immunoSEQ multiplex PCR assay. In its TCRdb copy, this immuneACCESS table keeps in-frame sequences only and misses some clones. Where compared with another copy, unresolved V genes explain less than half of these, and the others have no known cause. The sample contains around 41,000 clones, about three quarters of them found a single time. The ten largest clones take up around 9.1% of the sample. What this sample's time point label stands for: progressive disease on ibrutinib. Here the sequenced sample was PBMCs, taken at disease progression, from a patient treated with ibrutinib. These receptors originate from a human donor with chronic lymphocytic leukemia.

The CDR3 here is CASSRTTGGPSYEQYF. The CDR3 DNA reads as TGTGCCAGCTCACGTACTACTGGGGGGCCTAGCTACGAGCAGTACTTC. The chain couples TRBV18 to TRBJ2-7; the D gene could be TRBD1 or TRBD2 (6 bases each). CDR3 length equals 16 residues. The germline V and J ends were trimmed by 4 bases and 3 bases, with 19 bases remaining between them. CDR1 is KGHSH, CDR2 LQKENI, per germline. The variable domain in full, with the rest retrieved from reference TRBV18 and TRBJ2-7, is NAGVMQNPRHLVRRRGQEARLRCSPMKGHSHVYWYRQLPEEGLKFMVYLQKENIIDESGMPKERFSAEFPKEGPSILRIQQVVRGDSAAYFCASSRTTGGPSYEQYFGPGTRLTVT.

The rearrangement joins TRBV6-1 to TRBJ2-6, with 7 nucleotides matching TRBD1. From germline, CDR1 is MNHNS and CDR2 SASEGT. CDR3 length equals 15 residues. Germline trimming cut 6 bases from V and 2 bases from J; bases unmatched to any gene: 4. In DNA, the CDR3 is TGTGCCAGCAGCCGCGACAGGGCTGGGGCCAACGTCCTGACTTTC. Translated: CASSRDRAGANVLTF.

The rearrangement uses TRBV30 and TRBJ2-3; D is ambiguous. The V end was cut by 5 bases, the J end by 2 bases, with 8 bases between. This CDR3 spans 12 amino acids. The germline CDR1 and CDR2 sequences are GTSNPN and SVGIG (reference sequence). The CDR3 region has the DNA TGTGCCTGGGGGTCCTCCACAGATACGCAGTATTTT. It specifies CAWGSSTDTQYF. The full variable domain, with the rest looked up from reference TRBV30 and TRBJ2-3, is SQTIHQWPATLVQPVGSPLSLECTVEGTSNPNLYWYRQAAGRGLQLLFYSVGIGQISSEVPQNLSASRPQDRQFILSSKKLLLSDSGFYLCAWGSSTDTQYFGPGTRLTVL.

J is TRBJ2-3 and V is TRBV5-4; the D call may be TRBD1 or TRBD2 (6 bases each). The CDR3 is 19 amino acids. V was trimmed by 0 bases and J by 4 bases, leaving 24 bases between them. Germline V gene data show CDR1 as SGHNT and CDR2 as YYREEE (reference sequence). The CDR3 region has the DNA TGTGCCAGCAGCTTGGGCCCCAAGGGGGAGGCTTACAACGCAGATACGCAGTATTTT. This sequence encodes CASSLGPKGEAYNADTQYF.

The CDR3 is CASSDSGAPSYGYTF. In nucleotides, the CDR3 is TGTGCCAGCAGTGACTCGGGGGCACCTTCCTATGGCTACACCTTC. The chain combines TRBV6-4 with TRBJ1-2; the D gene is possibly TRBD1 (6 bases). The CDR3 extends over 15 amino acids. Trimming cost V 0 bases and J 4 bases, with 12 bases left between them. The germline CDR1 and CDR2 sequences are MRHNA and SNTAGT.